These 27 T cell receptor beta chains were all obtained from the same sample, sequenced in a study of cytotoxic CD8 clonotypes in ibrutinib-treated CLL. Only in-frame clones appear in the TCRdb table, and some are missing; sequencing was by immunoSEQ multiplex PCR. The repertoire consists of roughly 330,000 clones, with about 64% occurring once and the leading ten covering roughly 6.7%. The sequences come from PBMCs, collected after 36 months of ibrutinib treatment. These receptor sequences come from a human donor with chronic lymphocytic leukemia.

V gene TRBV9 combines with J gene TRBJ2-2; D gene unclear. The CDR3 has 14 residues. V lost 2 bases to trimming and J lost 3 bases, with 8 bases between them. From germline, CDR1 is SGDLS and CDR2 YYNGEE. For the CDR3, the DNA is TGTGCCAGCAGCGTTGAATGGTACACCGGGGAGCTGTTTTTT. Translated, it gives CASSVEWYTGELFF.

This clone was detected only once. J is TRBJ2-2 and V is TRBV13; possible D gene TRBD1, 6 bases. The germline V gene has CDR1 PRHDT and CDR2 FYEKMQ (reference sequence). This CDR3 is built from 14 residues. Trimming took 1 base from V and 5 from J, leaving 8 bases between them. This CDR3 reads CASSLDRVTGELFF. In nucleotides, the CDR3 is TGTGCCAGCAGCTTAGACAGGGTAACCGGGGAGCTGTTTTTT.

The chain employs TRBV19 and TRBJ2-7; the D gene is possibly TRBD2 (6 bases). The CDR3 runs 13 residues. The V gene's germline CDR1 is LNHDA and CDR2 SQIVND (reference sequence). V shed 1 base and J shed 9 bases, with 13 bases lying between them. The CDR3: CASSIVEGTMQYF. The CDR3 nucleotides read TGTGCCAGTAGTATAGTGGAGGGCACGATGCAGTACTTC.

The genes are TRBV2 and TRBJ2-2; D is unresolved. CDR1 SNHLY and CDR2 FYNNEI come from the germline V gene. The CDR3 totals 13 residues. Trimming left V 5 bases short and J 5 bases short, with 9 bases between. This chain's CDR3 is CASSPLRTGELFF. The CDR3 coding sequence is TGTGCCAGCAGTCCCCTTAGGACCGGGGAGCTGTTTTTT.

A word on this clone: Other DNA sequences in the sample encode the same CDR3. J is TRBJ2-7 and V is TRBV29-1; TRBD2 might be the D (5 bases). This CDR3 is 12 amino acids long. The germline V and J ends were trimmed by 4 bases and 2 bases, with 9 bases remaining between them. Germline V CDR1 and CDR2: SQVTM, ANQGSEA. The CDR3 here is CSVGGSTYEQYF. The CDR3 DNA is TGCAGCGTTGGTGGGAGCACCTACGAGCAGTACTTC.

The J gene is TRBJ2-7, the V gene TRBV27, with 7 bases aligning to TRBD2. This CDR3 spans 15 amino acids. The junction had 8 bases not matched to a gene; V was cut back by 5 bases and J by 1 base. Germline loops: CDR1 MNHEY, CDR2 SMNVEV (reference sequence). CDR3 sequence reads: CASSPDGRQSYEQYF. As DNA, the CDR3 is TGTGCCAGCAGTCCAGACGGGAGGCAATCCTACGAGCAGTACTTC.

The rearrangement uses TRBV11-3 and TRBJ1-6, with no clear D. The germline V gene encodes CDR1 SGHNT and CDR2 YENEEA. Trimming cost V 1 base and J 7 bases, with 17 bases left between them. The CDR3 runs 17 residues. The CDR3 sequence is CASSLGGVRRANSPLHF. Here the CDR3 DNA reads TGTGCCAGCAGCTTAGGAGGTGTCAGGAGAGCAAATTCACCCCTCCACTTT.

Only one count was recorded for this clone. The chain couples TRBV2 to TRBJ2-5; 7 positions agree with TRBD1. CDR3 length: 15 amino acids. In germline, CDR1 is SNHLY, CDR2 FYNNEI. V trimming: 3 bases; J trimming: 2 bases; junction bases outside the gene matches: 6. The CDR3 region has the DNA TGTGCCAGCAGTGAGAGCAGGGGGATACAAGAGACCCAGTACTTC. This codes for CASSESRGIQETQYF.

This chain uses TRBV5-4 with TRBJ2-3; D may be TRBD1 (6 bases). Germline assignment: CDR1 SGHNT and CDR2 YYREEE (reference sequence). The CDR3 spans 14 residues. V dropped 4 bases and J dropped 6 bases, with 15 bases sitting between them. CDR3 loop: CASSLGQTRDTQYF. CDR3 in DNA: TGTGCCAGCAGCCTCGGACAGACTCGGGATACGCAGTATTTT.

The rearrangement joins TRBV27 to TRBJ2-1; D remains unclear. Looked up from germline, CDR1 is MNHEY and CDR2 is SMNVEV (reference sequence). V was clipped by 5 bases and J by 8 bases, with 13 bases between them. The CDR3 totals 13 residues. The CDR3, as DNA: TGTGCCAGCAGTATTGACTGGCTTGATGAGCAGTTCTTC. This sequence encodes CASSIDWLDEQFF.

This clone occurred a few times. The chain links TRBV5-1 to TRBJ2-2, with 11 bases fitting TRBD2. The CDR3 has 16 amino acids. Germline V gene sequence: CDR1 SGHRS, CDR2 YFSETQ. The ends lost 4 bases at V and 3 bases at J; junction bases unmatched: 5. The CDR3 reads CASSGGGLADTGELFF. In nucleotides, the CDR3 is TGCGCCAGCAGCGGAGGGGGACTAGCGGACACCGGGGAGCTGTTTTTT.

The chain employs TRBV14 and TRBJ2-6; TRBD2 is a possible D gene (6 bases). Between the trimmed V and J ends, which lost 1 base and 3 bases, there was a span of 10 bases. The CDR3 has 16 amino acids. The germline V gene has CDR1 SGHDN and CDR2 FVKESK. This chain's CDR3 is CASSQGLGVGANVLTF. In nucleotides, the CDR3 is TGTGCCAGCAGCCAAGGACTAGGGGTTGGGGCCAACGTCCTGACTTTC.

This clone showed up just a few times. The chain is built from TRBV19 and TRBJ2-3, with D unclear. Germline assignment: CDR1 LNHDA and CDR2 SQIVND (reference sequence). Trimming stripped 5 bases from V and 4 bases from J, with 19 bases between. This CDR3 has 16 amino acids. CDR3 residues: CASSSAAGPTADTQYF. The CDR3 DNA reads TGTGCCAGTAGTTCTGCGGCAGGCCCTACTGCAGATACGCAGTATTTT.

This clone was picked up a small number of times. The rearrangement uses TRBV4-1 and TRBJ1-6, with no clear D. Germline assignment: CDR1 MGHRA and CDR2 YSYEKL. Trimming shortened V by 1 base and J by 0 bases, and 7 bases separated the two germline ends. The length of the CDR3 is 16 residues. The CDR3 loop is CASSQVLSSYNSPLHF. DNA of the CDR3: TGCGCCAGCAGCCAAGTTTTAAGCTCCTATAATTCACCCCTCCACTTT.

The chain uses TRBV29-1 and TRBJ2-7, with D maybe TRBD1 (6 bases). Germline V gives CDR1 SQVTM, CDR2 ANQGSEA. Deletions cut 4 bases from V and 7 bases from J, with 17 bases between. This CDR3 has 13 residues. As DNA, the CDR3 is TGCAGCGTTGTAGCACAGGGCAGGTGGGAGCAGTACTTC. Translation: CSVVAQGRWEQYF.

The chain uses TRBV4-1 and TRBJ1-3; 7 bases are a match to TRBD1. CDR3 length: 18 residues. The V segment lost 3 bases and the J segment 8 bases; nucleotides outside the gene matches: 19. Per germline, CDR1 MGHRA and CDR2 YSYEKL. The CDR3, as DNA: TGCGCCAGCAGCCAGAGGTCACTGCGAGACAGGGAGGGGTACACCATATATTTT. The encoded protein is CASSQRSLRDREGYTIYF.

The CDR3 DNA is TGTGCCATCAGTTCGACTAGCGGGGGCCGACAAGAGACCCAGTACTTC. Its protein product is CAISSTSGGRQETQYF. The V call is TRBV10-3, the J call TRBJ2-5; 12 nucleotides match TRBD2. V dropped 5 bases and J dropped 2; count of bases not matched to a gene: 6. The CDR3 runs 16 residues. CDR1 and CDR2 (germline): ENHRY, SYGVKD.

This clone was detected only a few times. The chain has TRBV6-6 and TRBJ1-2; D may be TRBD1 (5 bases). Trimming stripped 4 bases from V and 12 bases from J, with 15 bases between. The germline gives CDR1 MNHNY, CDR2 SVGAGI (reference sequence). This CDR3 comprises 12 residues. As DNA, the CDR3 is TGTGCCAGCAGTTCTTTGGGGCTATCGGACACCTTC. Its translation: CASSSLGLSDTF.

In this sample, this clone turned up a few times. The rearrangement uses TRBV19 and TRBJ1-4; D not resolved. V was shortened by 7 bases and J by 8 bases, with 14 bases between the two germline ends. The germline V gene encodes CDR1 LNHDA and CDR2 SQIVND (reference sequence). The CDR3 has 13 amino acids. The CDR3, as DNA: TGTGCCAGTACCACCCGTCGTGGGGAAAAACTGTTTTTT. Translation gives CASTTRRGEKLFF.

This chain joins TRBV27 and TRBJ1-1; 7 bases match TRBD1. This CDR3 has 18 residues. CDR1 and CDR2 from the germline V gene are MNHEY and SMNVEV (reference sequence). After removal of 8 bases from V and 2 bases from J, the junction contained 20 bases not matched to a gene. The CDR3 DNA follows: TGTGCCAGCCTATATCCTAACCGGGGACAGAGCCATAACACTGAAGCTTTCTTT. Encoded protein: CASLYPNRGQSHNTEAFF.

This clone has only a few counts. CDR3 sequence: CASSLSSGQSTLGPGANVLTF. CDR3 coding DNA: TGTGCCAGCAGCCTTTCCTCGGGACAGTCGACGTTGGGACCTGGGGCCAACGTCCTGACTTTC. V usage is TRBV7-6 and J usage is TRBJ2-6, with 7 bases matching TRBD1. Germline CDR1 SGHVS, CDR2 FNYEAQ. V gave up 5 bases and J gave up 2 bases; unmatched junction bases: 21. The length of the CDR3 is 21 residues.

The rearrangement uses TRBV27 and TRBJ1-1; 9 positions match TRBD1. Germline V gene sequence: CDR1 MNHEY, CDR2 SMNVEV (reference sequence). Trimming removed 3 bases from V and 6 bases from J; junction bases left unmatched: 5. This CDR3 is built from 14 residues. The CDR3 spells CASSLDRGFAEAFF. DNA of the CDR3: TGTGCCAGCAGTTTGGACAGGGGTTTTGCTGAAGCTTTCTTT.

J is TRBJ2-3 and V is TRBV12-5; perhaps TRBD2 as D (5 bases). There are 19 residues in the CDR3. V shed 5 bases and J shed 2 bases, with 26 bases lying between them. Per germline, CDR1 LGHNT and CDR2 FRNRAP. CDR3 protein: CASGTSLRSNKGPTDTQYF. The CDR3 DNA sequence: TGTGCTAGTGGTACTAGTTTGCGGTCTAATAAAGGGCCCACAGATACGCAGTATTTT.

The chain uses TRBV11-3 and TRBJ2-3; the D gene is possibly TRBD2 (6 bases). The V end lost 5 bases, the J end lost 4 bases, and 16 bases lay between the germline ends. CDR3 length: 15 amino acids. Germline values: CDR1 SGHNT, CDR2 YENEEA. The CDR3 sequence: CASSPGGYEADTQYF. The CDR3 DNA sequence: TGTGCCAGCAGCCCCGGAGGGTACGAAGCAGATACGCAGTATTTT.

J is TRBJ1-6 and V is TRBV5-1; D gene ambiguous. This CDR3 is 14 amino acids long. V was shortened by 0 bases and J by 9 bases, with 10 bases between the two germline ends. CDR1 is SGHRS, CDR2 YFSETQ, per germline. In nucleotides, the CDR3 is TGCGCCAGCAGCTTGGGTAGGGAAGGTTCACCCCTCCACTTT. Amino acid sequence: CASSLGREGSPLHF.

As for this clone: The junction and the germline gene differ at one end; a read error may be behind it. The chain is built from TRBV14 and TRBJ2-7, with TRBD2 matching 8 bases. CDR3 length: 16 amino acids. Germline lookup yields CDR1 SGHDN and CDR2 FVKESK. Written as DNA, the CDR3 is TGTGCCAGCAGCCGCCGGGAGGGCTGGGTGAGTTCGTCAGTTCTCTTC. Amino acids: CASSRREGWVSSSVLF.

On this clone itself: Sequence at one end of the junction differs from germline and may be a read error. The chain has TRBV19 and TRBJ2-3; the D gene is possibly TRBD2 (5 bases). CDR1 is LNHDA, CDR2 SQIVND, per germline (reference sequence). The CDR3 covers 16 residues. In DNA form, the CDR3 reads TGTGCCAGTAGAATAGGCCGGGGTCTGGCCACAGATACGCAGTATTTT. The encoded protein is CASRIGRGLATDTQYF.